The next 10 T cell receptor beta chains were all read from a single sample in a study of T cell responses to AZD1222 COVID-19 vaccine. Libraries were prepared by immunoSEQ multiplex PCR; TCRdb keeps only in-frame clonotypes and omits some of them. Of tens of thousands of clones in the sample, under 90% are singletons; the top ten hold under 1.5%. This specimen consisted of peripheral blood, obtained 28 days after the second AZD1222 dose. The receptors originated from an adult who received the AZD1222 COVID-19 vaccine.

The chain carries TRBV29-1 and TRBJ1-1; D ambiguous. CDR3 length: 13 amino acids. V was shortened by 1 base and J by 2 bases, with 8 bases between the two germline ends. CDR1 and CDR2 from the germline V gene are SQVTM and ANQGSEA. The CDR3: CSVEGNRNTEAFF. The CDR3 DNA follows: TGCAGCGTTGAAGGCAACCGCAACACTGAAGCTTTCTTT. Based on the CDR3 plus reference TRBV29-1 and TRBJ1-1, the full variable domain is SAVISQKPSRDICQRGTSLTIQCQVDSQVTMMFWYRQQPGQSLTLIATANQGSEATYESGFVIDKFPISRPNLTFSTLTVSNMSPEDSSIYLCSVEGNRNTEAFFGQGTRLTVV.

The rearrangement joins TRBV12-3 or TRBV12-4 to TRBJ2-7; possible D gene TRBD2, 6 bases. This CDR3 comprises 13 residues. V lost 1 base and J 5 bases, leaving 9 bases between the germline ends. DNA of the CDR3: TGTGCCAGCAGTTTAGGGGGGGTCGACGAGCAGTACTTC. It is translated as CASSLGGVDEQYF.

The CDR3 DNA reads as TGTGCCAGCAGCCTAAGGAGGGGTACCAGAACCGGGGAGCTGTTTTTT. Protein product: CASSLRRGTRTGELFF. The chain combines TRBV7-8 with TRBJ2-2; D is perhaps TRBD2 (6 bases). The ends were cut back, 5 bases at V and 5 bases at J, with 18 bases in the middle. Looked up from germline, CDR1 is SGHVS and CDR2 is FQNEAQ. The CDR3 consists of 16 residues. The variable domain in full, with the rest retrieved from reference TRBV7-8 and TRBJ2-2, is GAGVSQSPRYKVAKRGQDVALRCDPISGHVSLFWYQQALGQGPEFLTYFQNEAQLDKSGLPSDRFFAERPEGSVSTLKIQRTQQEDSAVYLCASSLRRGTRTGELFFGEGSRLTVL.

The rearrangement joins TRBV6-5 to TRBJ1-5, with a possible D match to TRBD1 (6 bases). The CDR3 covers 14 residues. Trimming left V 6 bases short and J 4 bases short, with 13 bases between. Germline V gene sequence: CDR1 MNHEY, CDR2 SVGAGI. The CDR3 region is CASRKGGTNQPQHF. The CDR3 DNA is TGTGCCAGCAGGAAAGGGGGGACGAATCAGCCCCAGCATTTT.

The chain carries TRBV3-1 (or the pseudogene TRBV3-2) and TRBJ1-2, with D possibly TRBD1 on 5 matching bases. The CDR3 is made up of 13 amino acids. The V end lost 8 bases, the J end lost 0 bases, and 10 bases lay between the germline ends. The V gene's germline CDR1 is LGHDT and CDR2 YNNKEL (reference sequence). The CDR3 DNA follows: TGTGCCAGCCGGGGGTCCTCTAACTATGGCTACACCTTC. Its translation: CASRGSSNYGYTF.

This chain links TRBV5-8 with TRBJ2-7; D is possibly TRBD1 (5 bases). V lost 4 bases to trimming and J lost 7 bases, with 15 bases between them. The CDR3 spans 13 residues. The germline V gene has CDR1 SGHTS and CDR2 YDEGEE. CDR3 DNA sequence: TGTGCCAGCAGCAAATCCAGGGTGAGGGAGCAGTACTTC. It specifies CASSKSRVREQYF.

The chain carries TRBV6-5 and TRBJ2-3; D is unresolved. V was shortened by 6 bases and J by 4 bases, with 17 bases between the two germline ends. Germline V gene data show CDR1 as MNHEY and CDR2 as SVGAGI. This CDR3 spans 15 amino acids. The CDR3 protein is CASSPTNPSADTQYF. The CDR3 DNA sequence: TGTGCCAGCAGCCCGACGAACCCATCGGCAGATACGCAGTATTTT.

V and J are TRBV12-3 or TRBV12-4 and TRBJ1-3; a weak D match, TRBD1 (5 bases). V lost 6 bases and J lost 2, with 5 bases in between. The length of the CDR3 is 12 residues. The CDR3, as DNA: TGTGCCAGCAGCAGGGCTGGAAACACCATATATTTT. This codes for CASSRAGNTIYF.

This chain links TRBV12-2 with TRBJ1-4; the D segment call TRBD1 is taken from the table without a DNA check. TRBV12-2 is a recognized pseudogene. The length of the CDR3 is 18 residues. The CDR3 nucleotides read TGTGCAAGTCGCTTTTCGGCTCCCGGGACAGGGGGCGATGAAAAACTGTTTTTT. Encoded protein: CASRFSAPGTGGDEKLFF.

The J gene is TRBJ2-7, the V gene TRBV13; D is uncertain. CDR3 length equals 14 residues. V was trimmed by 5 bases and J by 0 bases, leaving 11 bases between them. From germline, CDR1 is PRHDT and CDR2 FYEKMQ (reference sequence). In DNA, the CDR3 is TGTGCCAGCAGCGGGTGGGCTAGCTCCTACGAGCAGTACTTC. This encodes CASSGWASSYEQYF.